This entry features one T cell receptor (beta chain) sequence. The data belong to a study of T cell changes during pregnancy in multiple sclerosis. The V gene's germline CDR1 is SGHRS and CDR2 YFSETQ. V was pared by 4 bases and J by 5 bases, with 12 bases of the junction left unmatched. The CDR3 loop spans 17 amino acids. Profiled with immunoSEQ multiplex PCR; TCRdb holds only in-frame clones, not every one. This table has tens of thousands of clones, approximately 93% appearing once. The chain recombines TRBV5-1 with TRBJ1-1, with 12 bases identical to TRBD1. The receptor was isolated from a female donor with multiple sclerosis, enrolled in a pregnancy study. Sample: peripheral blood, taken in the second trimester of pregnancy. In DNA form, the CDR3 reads TGCGCCAGCAGCCCGGGACAGGGGGCCTTTTTGTCGACTGAAGCTTTCTTT. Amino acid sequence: CASSPGQGAFLSTEAFF. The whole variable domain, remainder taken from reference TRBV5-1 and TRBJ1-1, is KAGVTQTPRYLIKTRGQQVTLSCSPISGHRSVSWYQQTPGQGLQFLFEYFSETQRNKGNFPGRFSGRQFSNSRSEMNVSTLELGDSALYLCASSPGQGAFLSTEAFFGQGTRLTVV.